This T cell receptor beta chain comes out of a study of somatic mutations in cytotoxic T cells in rheumatoid arthritis. Study-wide findings and caveats: Nobody adjusted the slight TRBV07 underrepresentation in rheumatoid arthritis patients for multiple comparisons. No significant CD8+ T-cell clonality difference was found between rheumatoid arthritis patients and age-matched controls.

Data came from immunoSEQ multiplex PCR; TCRdb stores just in-frame clones and leaves some out. The repertoire holds 25,000 to 30,000 clones, with 85% to 90% as singletons. V lost 2 bases and J lost 9, with 20 bases in between. This CDR3 comprises 17 residues. The germline CDR1 and CDR2 sequences are SEHNR and FQNEAQ (reference sequence). To note about this clone: Its antigen is unidentified.

The sequence was obtained from an adult with rheumatoid arthritis. The rearrangement uses TRBV7-9 and TRBJ1-6; TRBD1 might be the D (6 bases). The sample taken for sequencing was CD8+ T cells sorted from blood. The CDR3 sequence: CASSLTSGQIGASPLHF. The CDR3 nucleotides are TGTGCCAGCAGCTTAACGAGTGGACAGATCGGGGCTTCACCCCTCCACTTT.